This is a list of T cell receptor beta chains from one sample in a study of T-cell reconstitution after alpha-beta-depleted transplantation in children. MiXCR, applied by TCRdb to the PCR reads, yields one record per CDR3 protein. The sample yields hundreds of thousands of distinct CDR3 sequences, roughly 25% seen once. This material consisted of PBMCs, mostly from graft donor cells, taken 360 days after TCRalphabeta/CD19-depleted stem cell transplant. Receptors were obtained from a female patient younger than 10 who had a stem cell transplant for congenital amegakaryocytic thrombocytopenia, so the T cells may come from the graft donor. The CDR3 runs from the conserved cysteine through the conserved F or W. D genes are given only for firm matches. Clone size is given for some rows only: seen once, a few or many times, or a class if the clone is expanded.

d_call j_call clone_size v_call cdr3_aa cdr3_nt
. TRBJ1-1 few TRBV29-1 CSVGGRARNTEAFF TGCAGCGTTGGGGGGAGGGCACGGAACACTGAAGCTTTCTTT
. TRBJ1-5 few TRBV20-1 CSATWLSNQPQHF TGCAGTGCTACATGGCTTAGCAATCAGCCCCAGCATTTT
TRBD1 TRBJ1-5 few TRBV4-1 CASSQDPGQGGNQPQHF TGCGCCAGCAGCCAAGATCCGGGACAGGGAGGCAATCAGCCCCAGCATTTT
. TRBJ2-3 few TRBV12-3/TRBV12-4 CASSLAEMADTQYF TGTGCCAGCAGTTTAGCGGAGATGGCGGATACGCAGTATTTT
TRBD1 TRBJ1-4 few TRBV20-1 CSAGRQGARGLFF TGCAGTGCTGGTAGGCAGGGGGCGCGCGGACTGTTTTTT
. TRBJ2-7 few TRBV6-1 CASSKSGVSSYEQYF TGTGCCAGCAGTAAGTCCGGGGTAAGCTCCTACGAGCAGTACTTC
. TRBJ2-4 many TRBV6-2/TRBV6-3 CASTEGGLENIQYF TGTGCCAGCACCGAGGGGGGGCTCGAAAACATTCAGTACTTC
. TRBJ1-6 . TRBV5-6 CASSFLDQVNSPLHF TGTGCCAGCAGCTTCCTCGACCAGGTGAATTCACCCCTCCACTTT
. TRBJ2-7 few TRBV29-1 CSVVWLYEQYF TGCAGCGTTGTTTGGCTTTACGAGCAGTACTTC
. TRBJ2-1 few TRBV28 CASSSLWQNNEQFF TGTGCCAGCAGTTCCCTGTGGCAGAACAATGAGCAGTTCTTC
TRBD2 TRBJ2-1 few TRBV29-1 CSGRTSGNAEQFF TGCAGCGGACGGACTAGCGGGAATGCTGAGCAGTTCTTC
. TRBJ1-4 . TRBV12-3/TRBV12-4 CASSLDIESTNEKLFF TGTGCCAGCAGTTTAGACATAGAGTCAACTAATGAAAAACTGTTTTTT
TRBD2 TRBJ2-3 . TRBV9 CASSVSGTRKDTQYF TGTGCCAGCAGCGTTTCCGGGACTAGGAAAGATACGCAGTATTTT
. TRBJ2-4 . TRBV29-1 CSVIRGNIQYF TGCAGCGTTATCAGGGGTAACATTCAGTACTTC
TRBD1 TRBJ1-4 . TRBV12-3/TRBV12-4 CASSPGQGIEKLFF TGTGCCAGCAGTCCGGGACAGGGGATTGAAAAACTGTTTTTT
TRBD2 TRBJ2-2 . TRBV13 CASSRPGLATGELFF TGTGCCAGCAGCAGACCGGGACTAGCGACCGGGGAGCTGTTTTTT
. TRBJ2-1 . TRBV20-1 CSASASASYNEQFF TGCAGTGCTTCCGCTAGCGCCTCCTACAATGAGCAGTTCTTC
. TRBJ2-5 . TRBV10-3 CATRQGEVQETQYF TGTGCCACACGGCAGGGAGAGGTCCAAGAGACCCAGTACTTC
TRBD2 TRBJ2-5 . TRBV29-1 CSVEPSGGLETQYF TGCAGCGTTGAACCTAGCGGGGGACTGGAGACCCAGTACTTC
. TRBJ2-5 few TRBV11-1 CASSLNVGDLRRSWETQYF TGTGCCAGCAGCTTAAATGTAGGGGACCTACGCCGTTCGTGGGAGACCCAGTACTTC
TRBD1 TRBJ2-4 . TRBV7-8 CASSEGQGHIQYF TGTGCCAGCAGCGAGGGACAGGGCCACATTCAGTACTTC
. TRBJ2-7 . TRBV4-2 CASSQDWDLSSYEQYF TGTGCCAGCAGCCAAGACTGGGACTTGAGCTCCTACGAGCAGTACTTC
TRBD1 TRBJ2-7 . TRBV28 CASSTETGIHEQYF TGTGCCAGCAGTACCGAGACAGGGATACACGAGCAGTACTTC
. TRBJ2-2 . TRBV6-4 CASSDPTGYTGELFF TGTGCCAGCAGTGACCCGACAGGATACACCGGGGAGCTGTTTTTT
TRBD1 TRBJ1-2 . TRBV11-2 CASSARWDRVGTNYGYTF TGTGCCAGCAGCGCAAGATGGGACAGGGTGGGAACTAACTATGGCTACACCTTC
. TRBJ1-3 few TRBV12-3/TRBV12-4 CASSLRTVSGNTIYF TGTGCCAGCAGTTTGAGGACAGTCTCTGGAAACACCATATATTTT
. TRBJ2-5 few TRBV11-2 CASSPGTQQETQYF TGTGCCAGCAGCCCCGGGACTCAACAAGAGACCCAGTACTTC
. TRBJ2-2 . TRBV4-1 CASSQAVTGTGDLFF TGCGCCAGCAGCCAAGCAGTCACTGGGACCGGGGATCTGTTTTTT
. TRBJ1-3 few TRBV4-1 CASSHRTNSGNTIYF TGCGCCAGCAGCCACAGGACTAATTCTGGAAACACCATATATTTT
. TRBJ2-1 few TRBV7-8 CASSSARDINEQFF TGTGCCAGCAGCTCAGCCCGGGACATCAATGAGCAGTTCTTC
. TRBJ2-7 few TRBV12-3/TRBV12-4 CASRPRGAKYEQYF TGTGCCAGTAGACCTAGGGGGGCCAAATACGAGCAGTACTTC
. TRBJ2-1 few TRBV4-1 CASSQDLGVPYNEQFF TGCGCCAGCAGCCAAGATTTAGGTGTCCCCTACAATGAGCAGTTCTTC
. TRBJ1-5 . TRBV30 CAWSDGPRGQPQHF TGTGCCTGGAGTGACGGTCCGCGGGGGCAGCCCCAGCATTTT
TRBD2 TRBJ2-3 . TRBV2 CASSEDNIAGSPDTQYF TGTGCCAGCAGTGAAGATAATATAGCGGGGTCCCCAGATACGCAGTATTTT
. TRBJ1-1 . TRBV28 CASSLPGKMNTEAFF TGTGCCAGCAGTTTACCAGGGAAAATGAACACTGAAGCTTTCTTT
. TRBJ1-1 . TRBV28 CASSSGENTEAFF TGTGCCAGCAGTTCGGGCGAGAACACTGAAGCTTTCTTT
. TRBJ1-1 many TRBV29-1 CSAIEARLNTEAFF TGCAGCGCCATAGAGGCCAGATTGAACACTGAAGCTTTCTTT
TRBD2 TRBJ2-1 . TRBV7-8 CASSLVPLAGSVEQFF TGTGCCAGCAGCTTAGTCCCACTAGCGGGATCGGTTGAGCAGTTCTTC
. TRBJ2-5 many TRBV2 CASSRTLQETQYF TGTGCCAGCTCCCGGACTCTCCAAGAGACCCAGTACTTC
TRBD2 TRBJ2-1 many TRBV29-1 CSVEDRLAAYNEQFF TGCAGCGTTGAAGATCGACTAGCGGCCTACAATGAGCAGTTCTTC
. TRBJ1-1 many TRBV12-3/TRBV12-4 CASSYGTINTEAFF TGTGCCAGCAGTTACGGGACAATAAACACTGAAGCTTTCTTT
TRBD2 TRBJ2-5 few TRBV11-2 CASSLLAGVQETQYF TGTGCCAGCAGCTTACTAGCGGGGGTACAAGAGACCCAGTACTTC
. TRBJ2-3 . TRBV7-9 CASSLRISDTQYF TGTGCCAGCAGCTTAAGGATCTCAGATACGCAGTATTTT
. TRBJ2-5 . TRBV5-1 CASSPGPFETQYF TGCGCCAGCAGCCCCGGCCCCTTCGAGACCCAGTACTTC
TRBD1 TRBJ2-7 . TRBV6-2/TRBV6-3 CASSSPGQGTFEQYF TGTGCCAGCAGTTCGCCGGGACAGGGAACGTTTGAGCAGTACTTC
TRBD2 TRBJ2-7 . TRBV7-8 CASSLASAGGPYEQYF TGTGCCAGCAGCTTAGCTTCAGCGGGAGGGCCTTACGAGCAGTACTTC
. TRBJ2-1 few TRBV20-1 CSAIIRGLGSYNEQFF TGCAGTGCTATTATTCGGGGGCTAGGCTCCTACAATGAGCAGTTCTTC
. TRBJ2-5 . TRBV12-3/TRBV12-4 CASSFSGRGVQETQYF TGTGCCAGCAGTTTCTCGGGAAGGGGGGTTCAAGAGACCCAGTACTTC
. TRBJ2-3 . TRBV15 CATSKIAVSTDTQYF TGTGCCACCAGCAAAATAGCGGTTAGCACAGATACGCAGTATTTT
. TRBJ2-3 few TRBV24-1 CATSALTTGSKQYF TGTGCCACCAGTGCCCTGACAACAGGGTCGAAGCAGTATTTT
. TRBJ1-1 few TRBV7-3 CASKSRVNTEAFF TGTGCCAGCAAGTCGAGGGTAAACACTGAAGCTTTCTTT